This passage covers 10 T cell receptor beta chains from one sample sequenced in a study of T cells in Graves' hyperthyroidism and ophthalmopathy. Researchers took RNA transcripts and amplified the TCR beta CDR3 regions from them. The HTBI primer set served for first-round RT-PCR of the TCR CDR3. TCRdb fed the multiplex PCR reads into MiXCR, producing one record per CDR3 protein. The table shows about 560,000 distinct CDR3 sequences, with more than 45% occurring only once. Source material: peripheral blood or thyroid tissue (not recorded which). The receptors were sampled from a woman between 18 and 29 years old with Graves' hyperthyroidism.

This clonotype was observed many times. V and J are TRBV10-3 and TRBJ2-7; 7 bases are shared with TRBD2. V was pared by 5 bases and J by 2 bases, with 9 bases of the junction left unmatched. Germline values: CDR1 ENHRY, CDR2 SYGVKD. The CDR3 covers 15 residues. CDR3 DNA sequence: TGTGCCATCAGTAGGGCTAGCGGTAATACCTACGAGCAGTACTTC. Amino acid sequence: CAISRASGNTYEQYF.

Note on this clonotype: The junction differs from germline at one of its ends, possibly a read error. The chain couples TRBV7-3 to TRBJ2-5; 11 bases are a match to TRBD2. This CDR3 contains 17 residues. Germline CDR1 reads SGHTA; CDR2 reads FQGTGA. Written as DNA, the CDR3 is TGTGCCACCAGCGCCTCAGGGACTAGCGGATTCCAAGAGACCCAGTACTTC. Residues: CATSASGTSGFQETQYF.

This clonotype came up a few times. The rearrangement links TRBV12-3 or TRBV12-4 to TRBJ1-3; 8 nucleotides agree with TRBD1. This CDR3 has 15 amino acids. V shed 6 bases, J shed 4 bases, and the junction held 8 bases outside the gene matches. The CDR3 reads CASSKTGAAGNTIYF. The CDR3 DNA reads as TGTGCCAGCAGCAAGACAGGGGCTGCCGGAAACACCATATATTTT.

The table lists this clonotype with many counts. V is TRBV10-3 and J is TRBJ1-1; D possibly corresponds to TRBD1 (5 bases). CDR1 ENHRY and CDR2 SYGVKD come from the germline V gene. The CDR3 is 13 residues long. The V and J ends lost 6 bases and 2 bases respectively, with 10 bases between them. The CDR3: CAIRLGANTEAFF. CDR3 bases: TGTGCCATCAGGCTCGGGGCCAACACTGAAGCTTTCTTT.

This clonotype was counted at least ten times. This rearrangement joins TRBV2 to TRBJ1-1, with D hard to call. Trimming cost V 4 bases and J 6 bases, with 6 bases left between them. Germline loops: CDR1 SNHLY, CDR2 FYNNEI. The CDR3 covers 11 residues. CDR3 protein: CASSGTSEAFF. For the CDR3, the DNA is TGTGCCAGCAGTGGGACCTCTGAAGCTTTCTTT.

V is TRBV24-1 and J is TRBJ1-2, with TRBD1 matching 7 bases. This CDR3 comprises 15 residues. V shed 7 bases and J 2 bases; nucleotides not matched to a gene: 9. CDR1 and CDR2 (germline): KGHDR, SFDVKD. The CDR3 sequence is CATSSLGDSNYGYTF. The CDR3 DNA reads TGTGCCACCAGCAGCTTGGGGGACAGCAACTATGGCTACACCTTC.

CDR3 DNA sequence: TGCAGCGTTGAAGAAGAGGTCAGCAACGCGAACACCGGGGAGCTGTTTTTT. Translating gives CSVEEEVSNANTGELFF. The genes are TRBV29-1 and TRBJ2-2; D remains unclear. Germline CDR1 and CDR2: SQVTM and ANQGSEA. Trimming left V 0 bases short and J 0 bases short, with 14 bases between. The CDR3 has 17 residues.

This clonotype was seen a few times. This chain joins TRBV9 and TRBJ2-5; 8 positions match TRBD2. CDR1 is SGDLS and CDR2 is YYNGEE in the germline V gene. The CDR3 is 16 amino acids. V was clipped by 0 bases and J by 2 bases; unmatched bases: 6. The CDR3 sequence is CASSVGASGHQETQYF. For the CDR3, the DNA is TGTGCCAGCAGCGTAGGGGCTAGCGGGCATCAAGAGACCCAGTACTTC.

This chain links TRBV5-1 with TRBJ1-1; D is unresolved. From germline, CDR1 is SGHRS and CDR2 YFSETQ. The CDR3 consists of 15 residues. The ends were cut back, 2 bases at V and 3 bases at J, with 14 bases in the middle. In DNA, the CDR3 is TGCGCCAGCAGCTTTTTAGGCCCGGGTGACACTGAAGCTTTCTTT. Encoded protein: CASSFLGPGDTEAFF.

J is TRBJ2-7 and V is TRBV4-1, with 9 bases matching TRBD1. Trimming removed 0 bases from V and 9 bases from J; junction bases left unmatched: 6. Germline loops: CDR1 MGHRA, CDR2 YSYEKL. This CDR3 contains 14 residues. The DNA of the CDR3 is TGCGCCAGCAGCCAAGAATTACAGGGGGCATTGCAGTACTTC. It is translated as CASSQELQGALQYF.